The TCR beta chain described here comes from a study of T-cell memory formation after mild COVID-19 listed by TCRdb under 2021. Study-wide context: Most TCR sequence clusters were specific to one of the two donors. The cohort was made up of two young adult volunteers, one female and one male, who were previously healthy. Longitudinal TCRalpha and TCRbeta repertoire sequencing tracked T-cell clones expanding and contracting after mild COVID-19 in a couple of donors.

The CDR3 goes from the cysteine to the phenylalanine over 13 residues. Just CDR3 DNA is preserved here, 39 bases in frame from base 1. Cut back by 5 bases and 4 bases, the V and J ends lie 9 bases apart. The germline V gene provides CDR1 SGHTA and CDR2 FQGTGA. This clonotype has at least ten counts. Its antigen has not been determined. Per-base quality was not reported, and no clone a single base away is much larger than it. Ficoll-Paque density gradient centrifugation was the method used to isolate PBMCs. Study-wide conclusions, independent of this receptor: Whether the second-wave clones peaking on day 37 were SARS-CoV-2 specific was not confirmed. Clones contracting from day 15 to 85 had balanced CD4/CD8 phenotypes, while a second wave expanding from day 15 to 37 was biased towards CD4+. Some responding clones were found in pre-infection memory, which suggests that pre-existing cross-reactive memory T cells took part in the SARS-CoV-2 response. Contracting CD4+ clones appeared mostly in the CM and EM memory subsets, whereas CD8+ clones were enriched in EMRA. Only a couple of mild cases were covered by the study, and larger cohorts that include severe cases with pre-infection samples were considered necessary.

The sample was run on an Illumina NovaSeq 6000. TCRalpha and TCRbeta cDNA libraries were built by 5'RACE with constant-segment primers, adding sample barcodes and unique molecular identifiers. Trizol reagent was used to extract RNA from every sample. The libraries were amplified in two PCR steps, and the second step added a second sample barcode and Illumina TruSeq adapters. Sequencing of libraries was performed on an Illumina NovaSeq with 2 x 150 bp paired-end reads. For the original study's pipeline: With migec v1.2.7, reads were demultiplexed and then collapsed into UMI-guided consensus sequences. Using mixcr v2.1.11, the UMI consensuses were aligned to TRA and TRB V and J templates and assembled into clonotypes. A clonotype was counted as expanded or contracted only when both edgeR and NoisET called the clonotype significant, with the noise models trained on biological replicates. edgeR calls used a false discovery rate-adjusted p below 0.01 and a log2 fold-change threshold of 1. As an exploratory analysis of dynamics, max-normalized trajectories of the 1000 most abundant clonotypes were examined with PCA combined with hierarchical clustering. The CD4 or CD8 phenotype of responding clones was assigned using the separately sequenced CD4+ and CD8+ repertoires. In-frame beta chains were kept once TCRdb had trimmed the public reads at Q25 with fastp and called clones with MiXCR. Here each entry gathers all rows of one CDR3 protein and keeps the most common genes and DNA. The authors' filters were not applied to this entry. This sample gives about 250,000 distinct CDR3 sequences in total; less than 20% of them show up just once. 2.1% of the sample rests with the top ten.

The chain is made from TRBV7-3 and TRBJ1-5; no D gene can be assigned with confidence. The TCR comes from an adult woman who had mild COVID-19 (a few samples of this study predate the infection). The sample titles of this study are shuffled in the database, so cell type and time point are left out; the donor was told from shared clones. Material for sequencing was PBMCs or a T cell subset sorted from them (not recorded which). The DNA sequence follows: TGTGCCAGCAGCGCCGCCCCTAATCAGCCCCAGCATTTT. It specifies CASSAAPNQPQHF.